This is a list of T cell receptor beta chains from one sample in a study of shared clonotypes between healthy human individuals. Profiling relied on immunoSEQ multiplex PCR, and the TCRdb table lists in-frame clones only, not all of them. The sample holds millions of clones, approximately 95% seen once. The sample was naive CD4+ T cells sorted from blood. Receptors originate from a young man in good health. CDR3s leave out the opening cysteine and the closing phenylalanine or tryptophan.

J,V,CDR3
TRBJ2-5,TRBV27,ASSRSRTQETQY
TRBJ1-4,TRBV10-3,AISGAGSEKLF
TRBJ2-1,TRBV7-9,ASSPDREQF
TRBJ2-5,TRBV6-6,ASAPPQETQY
TRBJ1-6,TRBV30,AWSPGRVESPLH
TRBJ1-5,TRBV20-1,SAGTDQPQH
TRBJ1-2,TRBV5-4,ASSLVGANYGYT
TRBJ1-2,TRBV2,ASRPGQNYGYT
TRBJ1-4,TRBV6-5,ASSYSHNEKLF
TRBJ2-7,TRBV5-1,ASSLVAGSSYEQY
TRBJ1-4,TRBV28,ASINSQGAGEKLF
TRBJ2-2,TRBV10-1,ASRGTANTGELF
TRBJ1-1,TRBV10-3,AISEDGPSLTNTEAF
TRBJ2-7,TRBV27,ASSYQGVSYEQY
TRBJ1-1,TRBV2,ASTPGAANTEAF
TRBJ2-7,TRBV11-2,ASNPGKHYEQY
TRBJ1-1,TRBV10-3,AISDRGLATEAF
TRBJ1-4,TRBV30,AWSGLLTGGATNEKLF
TRBJ2-5,TRBV20-1,SARILETQY
TRBJ1-2,TRBV4-3,ASSQGFGGYGYT
TRBJ2-1,TRBV6-6,ASTRLAGGPNEQF
TRBJ2-7,TRBV10-3,AISGDRGRDEQY
TRBJ2-3,TRBV10-2,ASSPAGGFDTQY
TRBJ1-5,TRBV10-3,AISVQSNQPQH
TRBJ2-5,TRBV19,ASSPKRTGAKETQY
TRBJ2-7,TRBV6-1,ASSEARTSGGPGYEQY
TRBJ1-2,TRBV19,ASSMRKQDQPYGYT
TRBJ1-6,TRBV28,ASKGTGDGSPLH
TRBJ2-1,TRBV28,ASSYGRGVYNEQF
TRBJ1-1,TRBV20-1,SATSLFEAF
TRBJ1-1,TRBV10-3,AISVQNTEAF
TRBJ1-6,TRBV6-5,ASSIGHGNSPLH
TRBJ2-2,TRBV5-4,ASSPRQGVDGELF
TRBJ2-6,TRBV6-1,ASSDERRPGANVLT
TRBJ1-5,TRBV10-3,ATGRGRGQPQH
TRBJ1-6,TRBV7-2,ASSLAGTAGSPLH
TRBJ1-1,TRBV6-6,ASNRQGNTEAF
TRBJ1-4,TRBV2,ASILGGGTNEKLF